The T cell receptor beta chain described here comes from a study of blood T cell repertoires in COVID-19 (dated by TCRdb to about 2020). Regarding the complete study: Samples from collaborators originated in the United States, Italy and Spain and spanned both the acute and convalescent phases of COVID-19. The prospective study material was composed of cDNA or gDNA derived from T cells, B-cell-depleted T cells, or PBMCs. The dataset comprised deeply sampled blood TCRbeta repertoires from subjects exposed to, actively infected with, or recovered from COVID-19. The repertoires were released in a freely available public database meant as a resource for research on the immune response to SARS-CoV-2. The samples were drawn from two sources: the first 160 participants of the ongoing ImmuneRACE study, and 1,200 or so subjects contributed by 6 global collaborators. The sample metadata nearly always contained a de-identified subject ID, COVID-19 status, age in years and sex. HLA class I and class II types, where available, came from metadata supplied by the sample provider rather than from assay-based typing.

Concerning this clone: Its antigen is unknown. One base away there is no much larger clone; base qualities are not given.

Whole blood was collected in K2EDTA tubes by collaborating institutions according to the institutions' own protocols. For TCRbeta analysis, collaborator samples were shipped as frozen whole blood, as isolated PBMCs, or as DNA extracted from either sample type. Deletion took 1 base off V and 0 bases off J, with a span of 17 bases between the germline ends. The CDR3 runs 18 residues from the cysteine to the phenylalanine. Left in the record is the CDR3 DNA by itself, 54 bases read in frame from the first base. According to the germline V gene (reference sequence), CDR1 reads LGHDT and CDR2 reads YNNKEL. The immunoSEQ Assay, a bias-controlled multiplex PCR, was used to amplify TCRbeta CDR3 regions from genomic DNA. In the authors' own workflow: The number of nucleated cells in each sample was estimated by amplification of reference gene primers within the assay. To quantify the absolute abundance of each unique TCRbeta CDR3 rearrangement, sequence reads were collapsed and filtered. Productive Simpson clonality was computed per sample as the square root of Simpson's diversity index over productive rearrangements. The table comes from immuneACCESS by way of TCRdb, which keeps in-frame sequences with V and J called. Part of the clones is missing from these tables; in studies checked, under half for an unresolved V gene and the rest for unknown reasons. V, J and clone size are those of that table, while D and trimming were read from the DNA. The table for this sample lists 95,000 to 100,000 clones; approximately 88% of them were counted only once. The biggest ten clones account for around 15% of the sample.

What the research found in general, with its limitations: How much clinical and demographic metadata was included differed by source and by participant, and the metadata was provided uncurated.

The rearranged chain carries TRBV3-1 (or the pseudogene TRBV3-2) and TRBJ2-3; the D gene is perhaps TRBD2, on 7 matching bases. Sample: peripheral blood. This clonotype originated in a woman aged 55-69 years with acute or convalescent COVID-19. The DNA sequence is TGTGCCAGCAGCCAAGTGTCCGGGGGGCCGGCTAGCACAGATACGCAGTATTTT. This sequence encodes CASSQVSGGPASTDTQYF.